The TCR beta chain described here comes from a study of blood T cells in healthy people across ages. A second PCR of roughly 7 to 11 cycles used a sample-barcoded 5' primer and a J-beta primer mix. TCRdb recomputed calls from the 5' RACE reads with MiXCR, one row per CDR3 protein. The table lists 760,000 or so distinct CDR3 sequences, 20% to 25% of them singletons. As regards this clonotype: One end of the junction is discordant with germline, which a read error may explain.

The sample also formed part of further work on T cells of mothers and their children.

The sample was blood. This TCR came from a boy under 18 in good health.

The CDR3 bases are TGTGCCAGCAGCTTTTTCAGGCAGGGGAGCGGTGAAGCCTTCTTT. Translated, it gives CASSFFRQGSGEAFF. The J gene is TRBJ1-1, the V gene TRBV11-2; D is possibly TRBD1 (6 bases). The CDR3 runs 15 residues. Germline CDR1 SGHAT, CDR2 FQNNGV.